This T cell receptor (beta chain) was sequenced during a study of T cell responses to AZD1222 COVID-19 vaccine. Findings of the study overall: Nearly half of spike-specific TCRs reportedly go after variant regions that carry no mutations. Spike-specific TCR depth and breadth grew after two AZD1222 doses. AZD1222 recipients seropositive at baseline numbered only 5 or 6. In a largely white British group with more females than males, clonal diversity was possibly underestimated.

Turning to this clone: Its matching antigen is unknown.

There are 13 residues in the CDR3. Germline-derived CDR1 and CDR2 are MDHEN and SYDVKM. V dropped 7 bases and J dropped 3; count of bases not matched to a gene: 2. Only in-frame clones appear in the TCRdb table, and some are missing; sequencing was by immunoSEQ multiplex PCR. The table includes about 99,000 clones, roughly 86% detected once. This chain connects TRBV28 to TRBJ2-2; TRBD1 matches 7 bases. This clonotype was obtained from an adult who received the MenACWY meningococcal vaccine as a control. The sample consisted of peripheral blood, taken 28 days after the second dose of the MenACWY control vaccine. The CDR3 loop reads CASNRGDTGELFF. The CDR3 DNA reads as TGTGCCAGCAACAGGGGTGACACCGGGGAGCTGTTTTTT.